This T cell receptor (beta chain) was retrieved from a study of shared clonotypes between healthy human individuals. Remarks on this clone: Its antigen is unknown.

Sequencing used immunoSEQ multiplex PCR; TCRdb keeps in-frame clones, though not all of them. The profile covers some 1,600,000 clones, with 95% to 99% appearing a single time and about 0.4% taken by the ten largest. General study results and limits: Non-shared clonotypes showed lower generation probabilities than clonotypes common to all four donors.

What was sequenced was naive CD4+ T cells sorted from blood. Specified subset: CD45RA+ positively selected. The clonotype comes from a young man in good health.

The CDR3 coding sequence is TGTGCCATCAGTGGCGAGGGGGCCACAGATACGCAGTATTTT. Encoded protein: CAISGEGATDTQYF. The gene calls are TRBV10-3 and TRBJ2-3; 7 bases are a match to TRBD1. CDR1 is ENHRY and CDR2 is SYGVKD in the germline V gene. The V and J ends lost 4 bases and 2 bases, in that order; junction bases with no gene match: 3. The CDR3 sequence is 14 residues long.